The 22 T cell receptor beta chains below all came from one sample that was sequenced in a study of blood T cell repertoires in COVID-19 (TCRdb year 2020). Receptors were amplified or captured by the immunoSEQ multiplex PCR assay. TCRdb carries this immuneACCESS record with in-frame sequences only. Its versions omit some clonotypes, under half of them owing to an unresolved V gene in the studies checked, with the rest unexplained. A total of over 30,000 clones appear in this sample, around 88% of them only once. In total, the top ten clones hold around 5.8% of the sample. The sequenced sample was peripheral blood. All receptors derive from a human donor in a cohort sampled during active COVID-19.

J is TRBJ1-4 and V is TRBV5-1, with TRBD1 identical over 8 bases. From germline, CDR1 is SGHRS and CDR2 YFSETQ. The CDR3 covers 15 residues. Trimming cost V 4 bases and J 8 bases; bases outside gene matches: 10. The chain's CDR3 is CASSRQTGEFEKLFF. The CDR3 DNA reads TGCGCCAGCAGCCGCCAGACAGGGGAGTTCGAAAAACTGTTTTTT.

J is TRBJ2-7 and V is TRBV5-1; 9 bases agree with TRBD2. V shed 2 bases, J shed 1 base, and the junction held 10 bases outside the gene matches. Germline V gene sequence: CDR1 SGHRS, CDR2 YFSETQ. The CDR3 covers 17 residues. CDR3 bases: TGCGCCAGCAGCTTCCAGGTAGCGGGGGCGGTATCCTACGAGCAGTACTTC. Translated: CASSFQVAGAVSYEQYF.

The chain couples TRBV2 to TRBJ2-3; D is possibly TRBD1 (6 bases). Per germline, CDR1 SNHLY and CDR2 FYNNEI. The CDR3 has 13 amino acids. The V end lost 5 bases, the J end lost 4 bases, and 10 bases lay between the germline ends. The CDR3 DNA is TGTGCCAGCAGTTGGCAGGGGTCAGATACGCAGTATTTT. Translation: CASSWQGSDTQYF.

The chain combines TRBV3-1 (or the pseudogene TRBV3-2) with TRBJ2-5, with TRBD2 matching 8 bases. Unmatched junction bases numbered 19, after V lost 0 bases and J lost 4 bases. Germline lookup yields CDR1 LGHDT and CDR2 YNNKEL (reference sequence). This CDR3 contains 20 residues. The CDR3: CASSQDLGRALPRQGETQYF. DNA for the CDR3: TGTGCCAGCAGCCAAGACCTCGGGAGGGCCCTTCCTCGTCAAGGAGAGACCCAGTACTTC.

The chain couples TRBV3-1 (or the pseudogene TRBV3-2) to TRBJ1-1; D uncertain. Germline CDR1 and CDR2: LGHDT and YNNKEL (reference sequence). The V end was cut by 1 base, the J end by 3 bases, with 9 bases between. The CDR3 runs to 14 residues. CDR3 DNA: TGTGCCAGCAGCCAAGTTATCACTTACACTGAAGCTTTCTTT. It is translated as CASSQVITYTEAFF.

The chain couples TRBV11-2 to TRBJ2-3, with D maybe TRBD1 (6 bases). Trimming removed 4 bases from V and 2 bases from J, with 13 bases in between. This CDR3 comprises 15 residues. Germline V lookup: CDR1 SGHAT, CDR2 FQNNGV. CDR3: CASSSDSLLTDTQYF. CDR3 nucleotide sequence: TGTGCCAGCAGCTCGGACAGCCTTCTCACAGATACGCAGTATTTT.

The CDR3 DNA sequence: TGTGCCAGCAGCTACCAGCCCGGGACAGCGAATTCACCCCTCCACTTT. Protein sequence: CASSYQPGTANSPLHF. The gene calls are TRBV13 and TRBJ1-6, with TRBD1 matching over 7 bases. V shed 4 bases, J shed 7 bases, and the junction held 10 bases outside the gene matches. The length of the CDR3 is 16 residues. Germline V gene sequence: CDR1 PRHDT, CDR2 FYEKMQ (reference sequence).

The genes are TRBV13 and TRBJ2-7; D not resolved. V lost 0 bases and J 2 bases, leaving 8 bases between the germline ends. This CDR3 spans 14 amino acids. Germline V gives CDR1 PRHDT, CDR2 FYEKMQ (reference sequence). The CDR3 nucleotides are TGTGCCAGCAGCTTAGGGCAGAACCCCTACGAGCAGTACTTC. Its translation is CASSLGQNPYEQYF.

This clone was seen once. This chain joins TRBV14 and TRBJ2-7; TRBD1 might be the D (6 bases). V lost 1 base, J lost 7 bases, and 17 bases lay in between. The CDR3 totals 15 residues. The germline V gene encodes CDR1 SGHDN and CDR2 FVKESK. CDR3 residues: CASSQGQTGLGEQYF. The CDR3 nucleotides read TGTGCCAGCAGCCAAGGACAGACAGGTTTGGGGGAGCAGTACTTC. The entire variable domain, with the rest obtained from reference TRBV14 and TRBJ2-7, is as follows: EAGVTQFPSHSVIEKGQTVTLRCDPISGHDNLYWYRRVMGKEIKFLLHFVKESKQDESGMPNNRFLAERTGGTYSTLKVQPAELEDSGVYFCASSQGQTGLGEQYFGPGTRLTVT.

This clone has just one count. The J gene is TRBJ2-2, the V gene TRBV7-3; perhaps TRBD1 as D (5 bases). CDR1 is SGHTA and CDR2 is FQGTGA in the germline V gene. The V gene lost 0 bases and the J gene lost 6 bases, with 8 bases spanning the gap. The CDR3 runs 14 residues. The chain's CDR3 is CASSLTAGSGELFF. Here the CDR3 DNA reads TGTGCCAGCAGCTTAACCGCAGGGTCCGGGGAGCTGTTTTTT.

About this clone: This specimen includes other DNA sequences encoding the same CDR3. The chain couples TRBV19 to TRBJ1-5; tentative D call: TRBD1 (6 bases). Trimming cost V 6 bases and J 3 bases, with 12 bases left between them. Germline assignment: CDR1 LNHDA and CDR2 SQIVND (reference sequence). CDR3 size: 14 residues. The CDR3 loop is CASSLRDTNQPQHF. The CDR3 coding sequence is TGTGCCAGTAGCCTCCGGGACACCAATCAGCCCCAGCATTTT.

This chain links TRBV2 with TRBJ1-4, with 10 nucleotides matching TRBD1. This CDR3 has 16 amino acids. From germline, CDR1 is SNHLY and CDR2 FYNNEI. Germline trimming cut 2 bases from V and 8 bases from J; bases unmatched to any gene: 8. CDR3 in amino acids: CASSETRQGAKEKLFF. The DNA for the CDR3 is TGTGCCAGCAGTGAAACCCGACAGGGGGCCAAGGAAAAACTGTTTTTT.

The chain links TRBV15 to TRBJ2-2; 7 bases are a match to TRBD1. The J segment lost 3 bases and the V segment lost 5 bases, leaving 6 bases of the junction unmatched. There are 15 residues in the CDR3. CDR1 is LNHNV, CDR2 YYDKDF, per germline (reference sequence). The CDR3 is CATSRTGIDTGELFF. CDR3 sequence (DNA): TGTGCCACCAGCCGGACAGGAATTGACACCGGGGAGCTGTTTTTT. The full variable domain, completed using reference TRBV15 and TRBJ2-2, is DAMVIQNPRYQVTQFGKPVTLSCSQTLNHNVMYWYQQKSSQAPKLLFHYYDKDFNNEADTPDNFQSRRPNTSFCFLDIRSPGLGDTAMYLCATSRTGIDTGELFFGEGSRLTVL.

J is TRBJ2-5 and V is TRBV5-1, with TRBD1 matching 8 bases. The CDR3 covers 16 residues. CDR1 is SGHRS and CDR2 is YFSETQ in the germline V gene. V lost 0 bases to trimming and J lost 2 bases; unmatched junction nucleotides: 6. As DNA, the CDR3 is TGCGCCAGCAGCTTGGCCTTTACAGGGGGGCAAGAGACCCAGTACTTC. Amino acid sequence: CASSLAFTGGQETQYF.

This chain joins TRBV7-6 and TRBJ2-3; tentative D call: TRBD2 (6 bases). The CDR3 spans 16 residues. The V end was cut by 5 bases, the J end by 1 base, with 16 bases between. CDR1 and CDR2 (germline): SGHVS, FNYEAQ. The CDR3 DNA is TGTGCCAGCAGCCAAGAAACTAGCCTGGGCACAGATACGCAGTATTTT. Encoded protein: CASSQETSLGTDTQYF.

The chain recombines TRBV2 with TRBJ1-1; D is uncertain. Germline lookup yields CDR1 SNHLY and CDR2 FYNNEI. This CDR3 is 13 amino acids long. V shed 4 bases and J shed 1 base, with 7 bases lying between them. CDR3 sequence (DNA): TGTGCCAGCAGTGGGGCCGGGAACACTGAAGCTTTCTTT. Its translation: CASSGAGNTEAFF.

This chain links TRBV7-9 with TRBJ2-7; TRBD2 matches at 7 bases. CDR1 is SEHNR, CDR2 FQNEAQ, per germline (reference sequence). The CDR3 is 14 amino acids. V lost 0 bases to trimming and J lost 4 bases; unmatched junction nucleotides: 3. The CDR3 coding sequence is TGTGCCAGCAGCTTAGCTAGCGGGTTTTACGAGCAGTACTTC. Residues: CASSLASGFYEQYF.

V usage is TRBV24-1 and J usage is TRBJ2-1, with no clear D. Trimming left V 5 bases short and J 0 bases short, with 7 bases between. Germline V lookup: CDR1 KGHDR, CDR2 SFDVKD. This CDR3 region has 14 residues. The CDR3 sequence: CATSVGFSYNEQFF. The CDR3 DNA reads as TGTGCCACCAGTGTCGGGTTCTCCTACAATGAGCAGTTCTTC.

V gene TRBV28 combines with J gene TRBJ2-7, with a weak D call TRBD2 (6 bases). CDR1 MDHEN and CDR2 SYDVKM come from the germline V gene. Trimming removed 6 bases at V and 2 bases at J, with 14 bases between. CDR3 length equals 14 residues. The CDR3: CASSPVSGPYEQYF. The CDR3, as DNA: TGTGCCAGCAGCCCAGTTAGCGGCCCCTACGAGCAGTACTTC.

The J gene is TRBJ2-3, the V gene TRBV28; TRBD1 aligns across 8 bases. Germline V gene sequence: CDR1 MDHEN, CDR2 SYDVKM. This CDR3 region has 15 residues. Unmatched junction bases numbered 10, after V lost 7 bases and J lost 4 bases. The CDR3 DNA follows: TGTGCCAGCACCCGGGTCCCGACAGGGGCAGATACGCAGTATTTT. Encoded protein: CASTRVPTGADTQYF.

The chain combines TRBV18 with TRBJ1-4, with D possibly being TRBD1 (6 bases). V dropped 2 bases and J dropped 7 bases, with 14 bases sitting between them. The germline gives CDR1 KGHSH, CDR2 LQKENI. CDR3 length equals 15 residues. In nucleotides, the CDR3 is TGTGCCAGCTCACCAGAGGCCAGGGGCTCTGAAAAACTGTTTTTT. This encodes CASSPEARGSEKLFF.

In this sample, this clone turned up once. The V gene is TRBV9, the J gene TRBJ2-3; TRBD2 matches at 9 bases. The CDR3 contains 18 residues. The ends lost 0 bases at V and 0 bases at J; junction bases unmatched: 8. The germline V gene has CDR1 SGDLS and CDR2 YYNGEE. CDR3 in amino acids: CASSVGAAGGASTDTQYF. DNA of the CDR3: TGTGCCAGCAGCGTAGGGGCCGCGGGAGGGGCTAGCACAGATACGCAGTATTTT. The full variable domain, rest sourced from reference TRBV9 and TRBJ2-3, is DSGVTQTPKHLITATGQRVTLRCSPRSGDLSVYWYQQSLDQGLQFLIQYYNGEERAKGNILERFSAQQFPDLHSELNLSSLELGDSALYFCASSVGAAGGASTDTQYFGPGTRLTVL.